The source of this T cell receptor beta chain is a study of cytotoxic CD8 clonotypes in ibrutinib-treated CLL. Repertoires were generated with immunoSEQ multiplex PCR, while TCRdb's copy carries only in-frame clones and drops some. Of more than 150,000 clones listed, roughly 72% are singletons. From cryopreserved PBMCs came 1.5 to 2.5 micrograms of genomic DNA used for TCR beta libraries. V was trimmed by 1 base and J by 6 bases, leaving 19 bases between them. Germline loops: CDR1 LNHNV, CDR2 YYDKDF (reference sequence). The CDR3 consists of 17 residues. This clonotype originated in a human donor with chronic lymphocytic leukemia. The material was PBMCs, obtained after 24 months of ibrutinib treatment. The chain couples TRBV15 to TRBJ1-5; D is undetermined. CDR3 amino acids: CATSRGSRQSATQPQHF. The CDR3 bases are TGTGCCACCAGCAGAGGCAGCCGACAATCGGCGACTCAGCCCCAGCATTTT. Together with reference TRBV15 and TRBJ1-5, the CDR3 gives the full variable domain: DAMVIQNPRYQVTQFGKPVTLSCSQTLNHNVMYWYQQKSSQAPKLLFHYYDKDFNNEADTPDNFQSRRPNTSFCFLDIRSPGLGDTAMYLCATSRGSRQSATQPQHFGDGTRLSIL.